The 15 T cell receptor beta chains given below trace back to one sample, sequenced in a study of T cells in Graves' hyperthyroidism and ophthalmopathy. RNA transcripts yielded amplified TCR beta CDR3 regions. A first-round RT-PCR of the TCR CDR3 used the HTBI primer set. One entry per CDR3 protein results from TCRdb running MiXCR on the multiplex PCR reads. This sample carries around 540,000 distinct CDR3 sequences, approximately 16% of them seen once, and the ten largest clones take roughly 29%. Sequenced material: blood. These receptors were obtained from a woman in her thirties with Graves' ophthalmopathy.

This clonotype was counted ten times or more. The chain joins TRBV30 to TRBJ1-2; a weak D match, TRBD1 (5 bases). This CDR3 spans 16 amino acids. Between the trimmed V and J ends, which lost 4 bases and 3 bases, there was a span of 21 bases. Germline CDR1 and CDR2: GTSNPN and SVGIG (reference sequence). The CDR3 DNA sequence: TGTGCCTGGAACGAACCCTCGGAACAGGCCGACTATGGCTACACCTTC. Protein sequence: CAWNEPSEQADYGYTF. The full variable domain, its missing parts supplied by reference TRBV30 and TRBJ1-2, is SQTIHQWPATLVQPVGSPLSLECTVEGTSNPNLYWYRQAAGRGLQLLFYSVGIGQISSEVPQNLSASRPQDRQFILSSKKLLLSDSGFYLCAWNEPSEQADYGYTFGSGTRLTVV.

The rearrangement links TRBV7-3 to TRBJ1-2, with D tentatively TRBD1 (5 bases). The CDR3 loop spans 14 amino acids. Germline assignment: CDR1 SGHTA and CDR2 FQGTGA. Deletions cut 5 bases from V and 1 base from J, with 11 bases between. The DNA of the CDR3 is TGTGCCAGCAGCACGGGAGGGGATAACTATGGCTACACCTTC. Its translation: CASSTGGDNYGYTF.

The sample holds a few counts of this clonotype. The chain uses TRBV4-3 and TRBJ2-1; the match to TRBD2 covers 8 bases. The length of the CDR3 is 14 residues. V shed 4 bases and J 6 bases; nucleotides not matched to a gene: 5. Germline V gene data show CDR1 as LGHNA and CDR2 as YSLEER. The CDR3 protein is CASSPHGLANEQFF. CDR3 bases: TGCGCCAGCAGCCCACACGGACTAGCCAATGAGCAGTTCTTC.

This clonotype was counted many times. In DNA, the CDR3 is TGTGCCAGCAGCTCAGGATCTAATAGCAATCAGCCCCAGCATTTT. Amino acid sequence: CASSSGSNSNQPQHF. The chain is built from TRBV7-2 and TRBJ1-5, with no clear D. Germline CDR1 reads SGHTA; CDR2 reads FQGNSA. With 4 bases removed from V and 0 bases from J, the gap between germline ends came to 10 bases. The CDR3 is 15 amino acids.

The sample holds many counts of this clonotype. This chain links TRBV20-1 with TRBJ1-2; TRBD1 agrees at 7 bases. Trimming took 0 bases from V and 5 from J; bases not matched to a gene: 3. Germline V gene data show CDR1 as DFQATT and CDR2 as SNEGSKA (reference sequence). The CDR3 loop spans 13 amino acids. The CDR3 nucleotides read TGCAGTGCTAGAGACGGGGGACAGTATGGCTACACCTTC. As protein: CSARDGGQYGYTF.

This clonotype was seen many times. Here the CDR3 omits its conserved ending phenylalanine or tryptophan, so a read error is the likely source. This chain's CDR3 is CASSQGVNSPLHL. The CDR3 region has the DNA TGTGCCAGCAGCCAAGGAGTAAATTCACCCCTCCACCTT. The V call is TRBV3-1, the J call TRBJ1-6, with unresolved D. Deletions cut 1 base from V and 7 bases from J, with 5 bases between. The CDR3 is 13 amino acids. Germline CDR1 and CDR2: LGHDT and YNNKEL (reference sequence).

V and J are TRBV5-1 and TRBJ2-2; 9 bases map to TRBD1. The ends lost 6 bases at V and 2 bases at J; junction bases unmatched: 5. The CDR3 has 15 amino acids. Germline V lookup: CDR1 SGHRS, CDR2 YFSETQ. In DNA form, the CDR3 reads TGCGCCAGCACGGGACAGGGTAGTAACACCGGGGAGCTGTTTTTT. As protein: CASTGQGSNTGELFF.

This clonotype has a count of ten or more. The V call is TRBV28, the J call TRBJ2-7, with 7 nucleotides matching TRBD1. The CDR3 contains 15 residues. CDR1 is MDHEN, CDR2 SYDVKM, per germline. With 3 bases clipped from V and 2 bases from J, the junction kept 7 bases outside the gene matches. CDR3 nucleotide sequence: TGTGCCAGCAGTTTCCGAAGGACAGGCCCCTACGAGCAGTACTTC. Translated, it gives CASSFRRTGPYEQYF.

The chain links TRBV7-3 to TRBJ2-2; the D gene is possibly TRBD2 (6 bases). The CDR3 runs 14 residues. From germline, CDR1 is SGHTA and CDR2 FQGTGA. The V end lost 3 bases, the J end lost 3 bases, and 8 bases lay between the germline ends. CDR3 amino acids: CASSLEGYTGELFF. DNA of the CDR3: TGTGCCAGCAGCTTGGAGGGTTACACCGGGGAGCTGTTTTTT.

To note about this clonotype: One end of the junction varies from germline; a read error may be responsible. This chain uses TRBV29-1 with TRBJ2-5, with D possibly being TRBD2 (7 bases). Germline loops: CDR1 SQVTM, CDR2 ANQGSEA. The CDR3 is 12 amino acids. CDR3 in DNA: TGCAGCGTCAGGGAGGGACAAGGGACCCAGTACTTC. It is translated as CSVREGQGTQYF.

This clonotype was counted ten times or more. The J gene is TRBJ1-2, the V gene TRBV9, with D possibly being TRBD1 (6 bases). Germline CDR1 SGDLS, CDR2 YYNGEE. Trimming removed 4 bases at V and 0 bases at J, with 16 bases between. The CDR3 sequence is 16 residues long. The CDR3 DNA sequence: TGTGCCAGCAGCCCCACCGGGACAAGCACTAACTATGGCTACACCTTC. Its translation: CASSPTGTSTNYGYTF.

V and J are TRBV4-2 and TRBJ2-5; D tentatively fits TRBD1 or TRBD2 (5 bases each). This CDR3 has 15 residues. The V end lost 1 base, the J end lost 1 base, and 10 bases lay between the germline ends. CDR1 and CDR2 (germline): LGHNA, YNFKEQ. CDR3 nucleotide sequence: TGTGCCAGCAGCCAAGGATCGGGACCCCAAGAGACCCAGTACTTC. This gives the protein CASSQGSGPQETQYF.

This clonotype appeared many times. The CDR3 region is CASSPGRPNEKLFF. DNA for the CDR3: TGTGCCAGCAGCCCGGGGCGGCCTAATGAAAAACTGTTTTTT. The V and J genes are TRBV3-1 and TRBJ1-4; D might be TRBD1 (5 bases). The CDR3 has 14 residues. The V end was cut by 4 bases, the J end by 3 bases, with 9 bases between. Germline V gene data show CDR1 as LGHDT and CDR2 as YNNKEL (reference sequence). The full variable domain, completed using reference TRBV3-1 and TRBJ1-4, is DTAVSQTPKYLVTQMGNDKSIKCEQNLGHDTMYWYKQDSKKFLKIMFSYNNKELIINETVPNRFSPKSPDKAHLNLHINSLELGDSAVYFCASSPGRPNEKLFFGSGTQLSVL.

This clonotype was counted at least ten times. The gene calls are TRBV6-2 or TRBV6-3 and TRBJ2-1, with TRBD2 matching over 10 bases. Trimming took 6 bases from V and 7 from J; bases not matched to a gene: 9. This CDR3 is built from 15 residues. The V gene's germline CDR1 is MNHEY and CDR2 SVGEGT. CDR3 in amino acids: CASRQAGGPRNEQFF. For the CDR3, the DNA is TGTGCCAGCAGGCAAGCGGGAGGGCCGAGGAATGAGCAGTTCTTC.

V is TRBV5-1 and J is TRBJ2-3; 16 positions match TRBD2. The CDR3 spans 18 residues. The V and J ends lost 3 bases and 0 bases, in that order; junction bases with no gene match: 4. CDR1 and CDR2 from the germline V gene are SGHRS and YFSETQ. CDR3 nucleotides: TGCGCCAGCAGCTCGGGACTAGCGGGAGGGCCGAGCACAGATACGCAGTATTTT. This translates into CASSSGLAGGPSTDTQYF. Using reference TRBV5-1 and TRBJ2-3 for the parts outside the CDR3, the full variable domain is KAGVTQTPRYLIKTRGQQVTLSCSPISGHRSVSWYQQTPGQGLQFLFEYFSETQRNKGNFPGRFSGRQFSNSRSEMNVSTLELGDSALYLCASSSGLAGGPSTDTQYFGPGTRLTVL.